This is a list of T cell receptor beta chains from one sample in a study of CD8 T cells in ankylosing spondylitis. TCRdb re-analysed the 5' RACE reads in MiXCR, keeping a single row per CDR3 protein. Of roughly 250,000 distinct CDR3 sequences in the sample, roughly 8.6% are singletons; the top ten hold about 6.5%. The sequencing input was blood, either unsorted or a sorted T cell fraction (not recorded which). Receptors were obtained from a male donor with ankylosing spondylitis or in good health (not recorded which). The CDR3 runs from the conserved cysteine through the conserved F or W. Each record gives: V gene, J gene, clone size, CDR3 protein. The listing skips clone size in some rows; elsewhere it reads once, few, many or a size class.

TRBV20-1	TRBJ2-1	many	CSASLTFVNEQFF
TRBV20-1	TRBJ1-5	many	CSAVTGDQPQHF
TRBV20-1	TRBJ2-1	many	CSARPGTSNEQFF
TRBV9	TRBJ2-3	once	CASSLGGLADTQYF
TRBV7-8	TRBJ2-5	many	CASSPGRLTSAQETQYF
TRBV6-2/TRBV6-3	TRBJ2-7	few	CASSDTGLGDEQYF
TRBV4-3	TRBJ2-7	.	CASSQDSGAGEGYEQYF
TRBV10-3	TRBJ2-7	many	CAISEAAELYEQYF
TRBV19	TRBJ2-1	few	CASTPTSAYNEQFF
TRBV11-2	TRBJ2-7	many	CASSTHRTVSYEQYF
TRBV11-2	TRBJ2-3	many	CASSFESVGSDTQYF
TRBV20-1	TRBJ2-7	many	CSAREGSYEQYF
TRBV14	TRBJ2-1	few	CASSQDEVREGGNEQFF
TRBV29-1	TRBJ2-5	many	CSVDRLAGRGIGETQYF
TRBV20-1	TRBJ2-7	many	CSARPGQLTEQYF
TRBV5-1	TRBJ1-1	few	CASRPESLGNTEAFF
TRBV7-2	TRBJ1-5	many	CASSFPPGTGYDQPQHF
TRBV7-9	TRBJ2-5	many	CASSPGGGRETQYF
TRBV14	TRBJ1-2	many	CASSPTGRGNYGYTF
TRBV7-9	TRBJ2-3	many	CAISPGRGGADTQYF
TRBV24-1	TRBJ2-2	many	CATSDLPGSFNTGELFF
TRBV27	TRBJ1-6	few	CASSSLQVWDSPLHF
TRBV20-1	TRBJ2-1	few	CSARDRTSGHEQFF
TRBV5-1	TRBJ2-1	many	CASSRAGTGGMNEQFF
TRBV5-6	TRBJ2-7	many	CASSSFYEQYF
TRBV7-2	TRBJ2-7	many	CASSLVDEQYF
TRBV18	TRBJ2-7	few	CASSQGESGVLAYEQYF
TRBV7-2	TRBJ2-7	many	CASSSGRGRPIYEQYF
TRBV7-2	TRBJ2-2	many	CASSTPAAGELFF
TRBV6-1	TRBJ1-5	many	CASSDWGQPQHF
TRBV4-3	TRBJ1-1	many	CASSLETGENTEAFF
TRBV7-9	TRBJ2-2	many	CASSSPVGGTNTGELFF
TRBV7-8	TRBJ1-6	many	CATGTGDNSPLHF
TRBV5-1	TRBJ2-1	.	CASSLSSGTSSYNEQFF
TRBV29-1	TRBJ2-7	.	CSAWAGAYEQYF
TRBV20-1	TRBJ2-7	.	CSAARGGSSYEQYF
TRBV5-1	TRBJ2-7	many	CASSPGEQYF
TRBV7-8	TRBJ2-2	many	CASTQVNRAGELFF
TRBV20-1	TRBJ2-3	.	CSAGPGISSTDTQYF
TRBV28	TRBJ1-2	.	CASSLGQGAYSGYTF
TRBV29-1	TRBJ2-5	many	CSVVIRGETQYF
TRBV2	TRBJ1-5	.	CASTHGAVNSNQPQHF
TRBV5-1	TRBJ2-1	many	CASSEGLADYNEQFF
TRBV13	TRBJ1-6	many	CASSLETGINSPLHF
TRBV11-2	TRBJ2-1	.	CASSLYGTDRLSYNEQFF
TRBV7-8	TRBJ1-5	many	CASRGARNQPQHF
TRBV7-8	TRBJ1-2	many	CASSLDTRGYTF
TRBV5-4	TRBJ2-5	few	CASSLRVEETQYF
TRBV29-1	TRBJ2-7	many	CSAIGRFSSYEQYF
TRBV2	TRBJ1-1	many	CASSELGQGVHTEAFF
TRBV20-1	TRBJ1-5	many	CSATRGPRNQPQHF
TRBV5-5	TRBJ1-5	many	CASRLGLDSNQPQHF
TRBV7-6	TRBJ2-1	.	CASSIRPRGSRNEQFF
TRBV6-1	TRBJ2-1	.	CASSGERWRDEQFF